Described below is a single TCR beta chain sequence and its context. The data were taken from a study of blood T cell repertoires in COVID-19. Study information: Samples taken during acute and convalescent COVID-19 were collected in the United States, Italy and Spain.

Generated by immunoSEQ multiplex PCR, the TCRdb table keeps only in-frame clones and is missing some. This sample has about 430,000 clones, with 85% to 90% found just once. V dropped 6 bases and J dropped 4; count of bases not matched to a gene: 9. Germline V gene data show CDR1 as SNHLY and CDR2 as FYNNEI. This CDR3 comprises 16 residues. The gene calls are TRBV2 and TRBJ1-6; TRBD1 agrees at 7 bases. The sequencing sample was made of PBMCs or T cells enriched from blood (not recorded which). The TCR comes from a woman under 40 with acute COVID-19. In DNA, the CDR3 is TGTGCCAGCAGCTGGGTATCGGGACAGTATAATTCACCCCTCCACTTT. Translation gives CASSWVSGQYNSPLHF.